This T cell receptor beta chain is drawn from a study of blood T cell repertoires in COVID-19. Study-wide background: Both acute and convalescent COVID-19 samples were obtained from the United States, Italy and Spain. The cDNA or gDNA used as material had been derived from T cells, B-cell-depleted T cells, or PBMCs.

As processed by the authors: Estimates of nucleated cell counts were drawn from the amplification of reference gene primers. Produced via immunoSEQ multiplex PCR; TCRdb's table is partial and in-frame only. V and J calls and clone size are copied from that table; D and trimming were computed from the DNA. The sample lists 150,000 or so clones; approximately 85% were seen once. Trimming removed 1 base from V and 2 bases from J, with 11 bases in between. Per germline, CDR1 SEHNR and CDR2 FQNEAQ (reference sequence). This CDR3 spans 15 amino acids. The chain employs TRBV7-9 and TRBJ1-2, with D possibly matching TRBD1 (5 bases). The sequence was collected from a woman between 55 and 75 years old with COVID-19, enrolled during active disease. The sample comprised peripheral blood. CDR3 amino acids: CASSLGSGINYGYTF. DNA of the CDR3: TGTGCCAGCAGCTTAGGGTCAGGGATAAACTATGGCTACACCTTC.